Sequencing of this T cell receptor beta chain was carried out in a study of cytomegalovirus exposure and HLA in healthy donors. General study findings and limits: When analyzed later, a missense DCLRE1C variant was found to be linked to TCR beta V- and J-gene trimming.

This CDR3 spans 14 amino acids. V lost 3 bases, J lost 3 bases, and 6 bases stayed unmatched. The V gene's germline CDR1 is SGHRS and CDR2 YFSETQ. PCR was performed using 60 Vbeta and 13 Jbeta primers. TCRdb keeps only in-frame clones here, not all; method: immunoSEQ multiplex PCR. The sample records 80,000 to 100,000 clones, around 81% being singletons. This clone was detected a few times. Its antigen remains unknown. The sample was PBMCs. This chain links TRBV5-1 with TRBJ2-7; 7 nucleotides agree with TRBD1. The source of this sequence is a man aged 40-55 years in good health and CMV-seropositive. CDR3 bases: TGCGCCAGCAGCTCTGGACAGGCGAGCTACGAGCAGTACTTC. Amino acids: CASSSGQASYEQYF.